This T cell receptor (beta chain) was documented in a study of CD8+ T cells in alopecia areata. Germline-derived CDR1 and CDR2 are SQVTM and ANQGSEA. The CDR3 runs to 16 residues. Between the trimmed V and J ends, which lost 3 bases and 1 base, there was a span of 13 bases. This sample's treatment: oral pan-JAK inhibitor, 5-10 mg twice daily. Extracted RNA was reverse transcribed into cDNA, the sequencing template. Some clones are missing from TCRdb's copy, which holds only in-frame ones; the method was immunoSEQ multiplex PCR. The sample consists of about 200,000 clones, more than 30% of them appearing once.

The genes are TRBV29-1 and TRBJ2-6; D is ambiguous. This receptor was obtained from a human donor with alopecia areata. The source was CD4+ T cells sorted from blood, collected at roughly week 30, from a patient treated with tofacitinib. CDR3 DNA: TGCAGCGTTGACCGGCTCTCGTTATCTGGGGCCAACGTCCTGACTTTC. Translated, it gives CSVDRLSLSGANVLTF.